This is a list of T cell receptor beta chains from one sample in a study of neurological immune-mediated disorders. In TCRdb, the 5' RACE reads were re-called with MiXCR into one record per CDR3 protein. The top ten hold approximately 6.6% of the sample, which has around 58,000 distinct CDR3 sequences, roughly 3.5% seen once. The material sequenced was PBMCs. Source of these receptors: an older woman with multiple sclerosis. Each CDR3 is given with its conserved first and last residue. D genes are given only for firm matches. Clone size is given for some rows only: seen once, a few or many times, or a class if the clone is expanded.

V gene	clone size	J gene	D gene	CDR3 DNA	CDR3 protein
TRBV21-1	many	TRBJ2-7	.	TGTGCCAGCAGCAAAGCGGATCCAGGGATAAATCTGCGGGGGGGATGGTACGAGCAGTACTTC	CASSKADPGINLRGGWYEQYF
TRBV12-3/TRBV12-4	many	TRBJ2-5	TRBD2	TGTGCCAGCAGTTTAGGGCGGGGGACGTTACAGACCCAGTACTTC	CASSLGRGTLQTQYF
TRBV18	many	TRBJ2-5	.	TGTGCCAGCTCACAGAACCAAGAGACCCAGTACTTC	CASSQNQETQYF
TRBV5-1	many	TRBJ1-1	.	TGCGCCAGCAGCCAGGATGGACGCATGAACACTGAAGCTTTCTTT	CASSQDGRMNTEAFF
TRBV5-1	many	TRBJ1-1	.	TGCGCCAGCAGCTCACCCATGGGGACCGGGGACACTGAAGCTTTCTTT	CASSSPMGTGDTEAFF
TRBV29-1	many	TRBJ2-3	.	TGCAGCGCAGGGGACGCGGACATAACAGATACGCAGTATTTT	CSAGDADITDTQYF
TRBV5-1	many	TRBJ1-1	TRBD1	TGCGCCAGCAGCTTCGACAGGGAAAACACTGAAGCTTTCTTT	CASSFDRENTEAFF
TRBV6-5	.	TRBJ2-7	.	TGTGCCAGCAGTTACTCGGAGGGGTCAGGCGAGCAGTACTTC	CASSYSEGSGEQYF
TRBV7-7	.	TRBJ2-1	.	TGTGCTAGCAGCCTGGGGTGGAACAATGAGCAGTTCTTC	CASSLGWNNEQFF
TRBV7-2	many	TRBJ2-2	TRBD2	TGTGCCAGCAGCTTAACGGGGGGGCGGGTGTCCGGGGAGCTGTTTTTT	CASSLTGGRVSGELFF
TRBV7-9	medium-sized	TRBJ2-3	.	TGTGCCAGCAGCTTATCCGGGGCAGATACGCAGTATTTT	CASSLSGADTQYF
TRBV7-8	many	TRBJ2-3	TRBD1	TGTGCCAGCAGCTCCCGGGACAGGTTTTTAGCCACGCAGTATTTT	CASSSRDRFLATQYF
TRBV5-1	many	TRBJ2-6	.	TGCGCCAGCAGCTTGATGGTGGGCCCTGGGGCCAACGTCCTGACTTTC	CASSLMVGPGANVLTF
TRBV28	many	TRBJ2-7	TRBD1	TGTGCCAGCAGAGACAGGGGCTACGAGCAGTACTTC	CASRDRGYEQYF
TRBV7-2	many	TRBJ2-5	TRBD2	TGTGCCAGCAGCCCACATCAAGGGACTACAAGGAACTTC	CASSPHQGTTRNF
TRBV4-1	many	TRBJ1-2	.	TGCGCCAGCAGCCTCGAGACAGGAACCTATGGCTACACCTTC	CASSLETGTYGYTF
TRBV29-1	many	TRBJ2-5	TRBD1	TGCAGCGGTGCTGAGACAGGGGGTAAAGAGACCCAGTACTTC	CSGAETGGKETQYF
TRBV6-2/TRBV6-3	many	TRBJ2-5	.	TGTGCCTCCAGCCGGGACTTGAGAGAGACCCAGTACTTC	CASSRDLRETQYF
TRBV20-1	many	TRBJ2-7	.	TGCAGTGCTCGGTTGCCACCGGGTATTACAACCTACGAGCAGTACTTC	CSARLPPGITTYEQYF
TRBV27	.	TRBJ1-1	.	TGTGCCAGCAGTTTTACGCAGCAGAACACTGAAGCTTTCTTT	CASSFTQQNTEAFF
TRBV11-3	many	TRBJ2-1	TRBD2	TGTGCCAGCAGCCCGAGCGGGGTCAATGAGCAGTTCTTC	CASSPSGVNEQFF
TRBV5-1	many	TRBJ2-7	TRBD1	TGCGCCAGCAGCTTGGACAAGGACAGGGGGCATGAGCAGTACTTC	CASSLDKDRGHEQYF
TRBV5-6	many	TRBJ2-7	.	TGTGCCAGCAGCCTCCGGGCCTACGAGCAGTACTTC	CASSLRAYEQYF
TRBV5-8	many	TRBJ2-7	.	TGTGCCAGCAGCCTTTTGCAGTACGAGCAGTACTTC	CASSLLQYEQYF
TRBV4-2	many	TRBJ1-5	TRBD1	TGTGCCAGCAGCCAAGCAGACAGGGGGGGATCGCCCCAGCATTTT	CASSQADRGGSPQHF
TRBV5-1	many	TRBJ2-7	TRBD1	TGCGCCAGCAGCTTGCAGGGGGCCTCGCTCTACGAGCAGTACTTC	CASSLQGASLYEQYF
TRBV3-1	many	TRBJ2-7	.	TGTGCCAGCAGCCAAGATTTAGGCAGGGCCTACGAGCAGTACTTC	CASSQDLGRAYEQYF
TRBV7-9	many	TRBJ2-1	.	TGTGCCAGTTTGAGCTCCTACAATGAGCAGTTCTTC	CASLSSYNEQFF
TRBV7-2	many	TRBJ2-1	.	TGTGCCAGCAGCCCCTGGCAGGAGCTCTACAATGAGCAGTTCTTC	CASSPWQELYNEQFF
TRBV10-3	many	TRBJ2-7	TRBD2	TGTGCCATCAGTGAGGGACTAGCGGGAGGAGGTTACGAGCAGTACTTC	CAISEGLAGGGYEQYF
TRBV12-3/TRBV12-4	.	TRBJ1-1	.	TGTGCCAGCAGTCTTAACAGGGCGACGAACACTGAAGCTTTCTTT	CASSLNRATNTEAFF
TRBV3-1	many	TRBJ1-2	.	TGTGCCAGCAGCCAAGAGTGGGCTAACTATGGCTACACCTTC	CASSQEWANYGYTF